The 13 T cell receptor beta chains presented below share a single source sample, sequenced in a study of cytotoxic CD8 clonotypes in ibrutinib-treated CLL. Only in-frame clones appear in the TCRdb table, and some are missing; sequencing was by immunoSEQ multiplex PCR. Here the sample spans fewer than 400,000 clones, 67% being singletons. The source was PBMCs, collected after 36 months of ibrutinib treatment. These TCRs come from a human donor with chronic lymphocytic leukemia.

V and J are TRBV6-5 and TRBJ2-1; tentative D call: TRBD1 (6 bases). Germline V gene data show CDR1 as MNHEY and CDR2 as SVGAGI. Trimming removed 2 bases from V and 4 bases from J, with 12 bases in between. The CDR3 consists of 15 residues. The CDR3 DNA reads TGTGCCAGCAGTTACGGGGGCCACGTTTACAATGAGCAGTTCTTC. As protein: CASSYGGHVYNEQFF.

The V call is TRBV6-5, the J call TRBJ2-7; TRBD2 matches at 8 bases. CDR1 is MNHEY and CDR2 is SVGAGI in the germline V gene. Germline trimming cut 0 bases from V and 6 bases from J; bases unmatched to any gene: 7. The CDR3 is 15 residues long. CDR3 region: CASSYSRTSSSEQYF. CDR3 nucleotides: TGTGCCAGCAGTTACTCCCGGACTAGCTCTTCCGAGCAGTACTTC.

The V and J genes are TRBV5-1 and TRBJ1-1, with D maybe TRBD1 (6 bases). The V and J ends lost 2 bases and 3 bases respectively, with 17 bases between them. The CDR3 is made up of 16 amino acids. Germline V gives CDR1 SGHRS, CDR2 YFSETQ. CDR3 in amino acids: CASSLTGLVWDTEAFF. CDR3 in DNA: TGCGCCAGCAGCTTAACAGGGCTCGTTTGGGACACTGAAGCTTTCTTT.

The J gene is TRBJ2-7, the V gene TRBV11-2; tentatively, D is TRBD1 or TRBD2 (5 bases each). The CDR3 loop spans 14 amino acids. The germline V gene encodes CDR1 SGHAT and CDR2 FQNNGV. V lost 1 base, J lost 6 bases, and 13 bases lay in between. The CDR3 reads CASSLGGIFIEQYF. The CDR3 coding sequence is TGTGCCAGCAGCTTAGGGGGGATTTTTATCGAGCAGTACTTC.

CDR3 sequence reads: CASTYRGTEAFF. The CDR3 DNA reads TGTGCCAGTACTTACAGGGGCACTGAAGCTTTCTTT. The chain has TRBV19 and TRBJ1-1; 7 nucleotides match TRBD1. Germline values: CDR1 LNHDA, CDR2 SQIVND (reference sequence). After removal of 7 bases from V and 4 bases from J, the junction contained 3 bases not matched to a gene. The CDR3 is made up of 12 amino acids.

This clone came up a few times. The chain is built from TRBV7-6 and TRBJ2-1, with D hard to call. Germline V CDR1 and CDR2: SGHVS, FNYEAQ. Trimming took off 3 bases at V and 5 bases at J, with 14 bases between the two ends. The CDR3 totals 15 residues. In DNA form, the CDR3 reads TGTGCCAGCAGCTTGGCCTGGGCCGGCAACAATGAGCAGTTCTTC. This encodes CASSLAWAGNNEQFF.

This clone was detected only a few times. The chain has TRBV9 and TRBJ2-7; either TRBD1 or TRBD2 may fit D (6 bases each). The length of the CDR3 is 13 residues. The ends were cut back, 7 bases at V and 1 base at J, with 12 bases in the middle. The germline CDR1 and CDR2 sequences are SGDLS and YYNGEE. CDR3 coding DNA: TGTGCCAGCCGGGGGCCGAATTCCTACGAGCAGTACTTC. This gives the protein CASRGPNSYEQYF.

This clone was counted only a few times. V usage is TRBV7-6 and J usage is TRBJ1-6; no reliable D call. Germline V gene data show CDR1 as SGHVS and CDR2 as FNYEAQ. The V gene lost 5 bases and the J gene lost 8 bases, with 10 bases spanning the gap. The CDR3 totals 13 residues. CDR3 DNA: TGTGCCAGCAGCCAAGATCATTATTCACCCCTCCACTTT. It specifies CASSQDHYSPLHF.

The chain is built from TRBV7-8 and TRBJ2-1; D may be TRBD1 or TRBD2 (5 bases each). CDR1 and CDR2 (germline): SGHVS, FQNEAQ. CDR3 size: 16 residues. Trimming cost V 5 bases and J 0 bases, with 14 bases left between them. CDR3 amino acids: CASSPLGTISYNEQFF. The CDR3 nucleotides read TGTGCCAGCAGCCCCCTCGGGACCATCTCCTACAATGAGCAGTTCTTC.

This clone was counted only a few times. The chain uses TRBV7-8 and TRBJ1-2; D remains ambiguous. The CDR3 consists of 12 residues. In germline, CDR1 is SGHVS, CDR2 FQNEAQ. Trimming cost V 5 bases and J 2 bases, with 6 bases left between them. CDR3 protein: CASSQDNYGYTF. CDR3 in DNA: TGTGCCAGCAGCCAAGACAACTATGGCTACACCTTC.

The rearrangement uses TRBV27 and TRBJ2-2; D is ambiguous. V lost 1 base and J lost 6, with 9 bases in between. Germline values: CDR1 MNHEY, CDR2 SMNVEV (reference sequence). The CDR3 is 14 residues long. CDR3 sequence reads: CASSLFGSAGELFF. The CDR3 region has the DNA TGTGCCAGCAGTTTATTCGGAAGTGCCGGGGAGCTGTTTTTT.

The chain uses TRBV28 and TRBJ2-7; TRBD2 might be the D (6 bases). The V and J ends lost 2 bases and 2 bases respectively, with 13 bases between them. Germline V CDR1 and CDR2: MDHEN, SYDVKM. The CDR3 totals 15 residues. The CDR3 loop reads CASSLRRLATYEQYF. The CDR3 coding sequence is TGTGCCAGCAGTTTAAGAAGGCTAGCGACCTACGAGCAGTACTTC.

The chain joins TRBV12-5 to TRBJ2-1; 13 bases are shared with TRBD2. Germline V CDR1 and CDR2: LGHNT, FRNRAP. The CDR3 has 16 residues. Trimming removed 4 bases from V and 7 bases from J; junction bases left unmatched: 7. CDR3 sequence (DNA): TGTGCTAGTGGTTCTATACTAGCGGGAGGGCCGAATGAGCAGTTCTTC. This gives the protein CASGSILAGGPNEQFF.